These T cell receptor beta chains were read from a single sample in a study of T cells in Graves' hyperthyroidism and ophthalmopathy. TCRdb ran MiXCR on the multiplex PCR reads and lists one entry per CDR3 protein. The table lists hundreds of thousands of distinct CDR3 sequences, 14% of them singletons. Sequenced input: blood. The receptors were gathered from a woman aged 18-35 years with Graves' hyperthyroidism. The CDR3 runs from the conserved cysteine through the conserved F or W. D genes are given only for firm matches. A row's size may be missing; if present it is once, few, many or a size class.

CDR3 protein | CDR3 DNA | clone size | CDR3 length | J gene | D gene | V gene
CSARDQGAGANVLTF | TGCAGTGCTAGAGATCAGGGAGCGGGGGCCAACGTCCTGACTTTC | few | 15 | TRBJ2-6 | . | TRBV20-1
CATSDSLAGERGSYNEQFF | TGTGCCACCAGTGATTCTCTCGCAGGCGAGAGGGGCTCCTACAATGAGCAGTTCTTC | few | 19 | TRBJ2-1 | . | TRBV24-1
CASSLVGSEAFF | TGTGCCAGCAGCTTGGTCGGCTCTGAAGCTTTCTTT | many | 12 | TRBJ1-1 | . | TRBV5-8
CASSATRQYGYTF | TGTGCCAGCAGCGCTACCCGACAGTATGGCTACACCTTC | . | 13 | TRBJ1-2 | . | TRBV7-8
CASSLDLGCGTEAFF | TGCGCCAGCAGCTTGGACTTGGGGTGTGGGACTGAAGCTTTCTTT | many | 15 | TRBJ1-1 | . | TRBV5-1
CASSLRTKTSGRTGELFF | TGTGCCAGCAGCTTAAGGACGAAAACTAGCGGGCGCACCGGGGAGCTGTTTTTT | . | 18 | TRBJ2-2 | TRBD2 | TRBV11-2
CASSSPILGGDTQYF | TGTGCCAGCAGTTCGCCTATACTGGGGGGAGATACGCAGTATTTT | many | 15 | TRBJ2-3 | . | TRBV27
CARTGGGSGTGELFF | TGTGCCCGGACGGGGGGCGGGAGTGGTACCGGGGAGCTGTTTTTT | . | 15 | TRBJ2-2 | . | TRBV30
CSAPMGERGSNTEAFF | TGCAGTGCTCCCATGGGGGAACGGGGTTCGAACACTGAAGCTTTCTTT | . | 16 | TRBJ1-1 | . | TRBV20-1
CASSPGQGPPYYGYTF | TGTGCCAGCAGCCCCGGACAGGGGCCACCTTACTATGGCTACACCTTC | . | 16 | TRBJ1-2 | TRBD1 | TRBV11-3
CASSYRPGPLAYEQYF | TGTGCCAGCAGCTATCGCCCCGGTCCCCTAGCTTACGAGCAGTACTTC | many | 16 | TRBJ2-7 | . | TRBV7-2
CASSFGAFTYEQYF | TGTGCCAGCAGTTTTGGCGCCTTTACCTACGAGCAGTACTTC | . | 14 | TRBJ2-7 | . | TRBV28
CASSLSGKQFF | TGTGCCAGCAGCCTTAGCGGGAAGCAGTTCTTC | many | 11 | TRBJ2-1 | TRBD2 | TRBV12-3/TRBV12-4
CASSLEGGWNIQYF | TGTGCCAGCAGCTTGGAAGGGGGCTGGAACATTCAGTACTTC | many | 14 | TRBJ2-4 | TRBD1 | TRBV5-5
CSAGASVWQETQHF | TGCAGTGCAGGGGCTAGCGTGTGGCAAGAGACCCAGCACTTC | few | 14 | TRBJ2-5 | . | TRBV20-1
CASSRGTADTQYF | TGTGCCAGCAGTAGAGGGACTGCAGATACGCAGTATTTT | many | 13 | TRBJ2-3 | . | TRBV28
CASRPPGGHQPQHF | TGTGCCAGCAGACCGCCAGGGGGTCATCAGCCCCAGCATTTT | few | 14 | TRBJ1-5 | TRBD1 | TRBV6-1
CASSLDGTEAFF | TGTGCCAGCAGCTTAGATGGGACTGAAGCTTTCTTT | many | 12 | TRBJ1-1 | . | TRBV11-2
CASSSDSLLSYTF | TGTGCCAGCAGCTCCGACAGCCTTCTGAGCTACACCTTC | . | 13 | TRBJ1-2 | . | TRBV7-9
CASRTAGYEQYF | TGTGCCAGCAGGACAGCCGGCTACGAGCAGTACTTC | many | 12 | TRBJ2-7 | . | TRBV28
CASSLDWDRDRGNEQFF | TGTGCCAGCAGCTTAGATTGGGACCGGGACAGGGGCAATGAGCAGTTCTTC | . | 17 | TRBJ2-1 | TRBD1 | TRBV11-3
CSARSGGGSKNIQYF | TGCAGTGCTAGATCAGGGGGGGGCAGTAAAAACATTCAGTACTTC | . | 15 | TRBJ2-4 | . | TRBV20-1
CASSYEKGYEQYF | TGTGCCAGCTCGTACGAGAAGGGCTACGAGCAGTACTTC | . | 13 | TRBJ2-7 | . | TRBV12-3/TRBV12-4
CASSQDSREQFF | TGTGCCAGCAGCCAAGATTCAAGGGAGCAGTTCTTC | . | 12 | TRBJ2-1 | . | TRBV3-1
CASSYYARGIFGYTF | TGTGCCAGCAGTTACTATGCCAGGGGGATTTTCGGCTACACCTTC | many | 15 | TRBJ1-2 | TRBD1 | TRBV6-2/TRBV6-3
CASMNLTYNEQFF | TGTGCCAGCATGAACTTAACCTACAATGAGCAGTTCTTC | many | 13 | TRBJ2-1 | . | TRBV2
CSARGVTYTEAFF | TGCAGTGCCAGGGGGGTGACATACACTGAAGCTTTCTTT | many | 13 | TRBJ1-1 | TRBD1 | TRBV20-1
CASSLVSENTEAFF | TGTGCCAGCAGCTTAGTGTCAGAGAACACTGAAGCTTTCTTT | . | 14 | TRBJ1-1 | . | TRBV13
CASSPGSLNTEAFF | TGTGCCAGCAGCCCCGGGTCCTTAAACACTGAAGCTTTCTTT | many | 14 | TRBJ1-1 | . | TRBV7-9
CAISDGPGDQPQHF | TGTGCCATCAGTGACGGCCCAGGGGATCAGCCCCAGCATTTT | many | 14 | TRBJ1-5 | . | TRBV10-3
CASSSRTSEETQYF | TGTGCCAGTAGTTCTAGGACTAGCGAGGAGACCCAGTACTTC | few | 14 | TRBJ2-5 | TRBD2 | TRBV19
CASKQPGGANVLTF | TGTGCCAGCAAACAACCAGGGGGGGCCAACGTCCTGACTTTC | once | 14 | TRBJ2-6 | . | TRBV6-2/TRBV6-3
CASSTRDRGPGGYTF | TGTGCCAGCTCAACCCGGGACAGGGGCCCGGGAGGCTACACCTTC | many | 15 | TRBJ1-2 | TRBD1 | TRBV18
CASGSLSGRETQYF | TGTGCCAGCGGATCCCTGAGCGGGAGAGAGACCCAGTACTTC | few | 14 | TRBJ2-5 | TRBD2 | TRBV11-3
CASSKSGSGNTIYF | TGTGCCAGCAGCAAAAGCGGGTCTGGAAACACCATATATTTT | many | 14 | TRBJ1-3 | . | TRBV3-1
CASSQRQGVLLEQFF | TGCGCCAGCAGCCAACGACAGGGTGTGCTCCTTGAGCAGTTCTTC | . | 15 | TRBJ2-1 | TRBD1 | TRBV4-3
CATSDGLAGAWEQYF | TGTGCCACCAGTGACGGACTAGCGGGAGCTTGGGAGCAGTACTTC | few | 15 | TRBJ2-7 | TRBD2 | TRBV24-1
CASSQEVAGGTDTQYF | TGCGCCAGCAGCCAAGAGGTAGCGGGAGGGACAGATACGCAGTATTTT | . | 16 | TRBJ2-3 | TRBD2 | TRBV4-3
CASSRGLAGGPGANVLTF | TGTGCCAGCAGCCGAGGACTAGCGGGAGGACCTGGGGCCAACGTCCTGACTTTC | many | 18 | TRBJ2-6 | TRBD2 | TRBV11-2
CASSLNHPNEQFF | TGTGCCAGTAGTCTGAACCATCCCAATGAGCAGTTCTTC | few | 13 | TRBJ2-1 | . | TRBV19